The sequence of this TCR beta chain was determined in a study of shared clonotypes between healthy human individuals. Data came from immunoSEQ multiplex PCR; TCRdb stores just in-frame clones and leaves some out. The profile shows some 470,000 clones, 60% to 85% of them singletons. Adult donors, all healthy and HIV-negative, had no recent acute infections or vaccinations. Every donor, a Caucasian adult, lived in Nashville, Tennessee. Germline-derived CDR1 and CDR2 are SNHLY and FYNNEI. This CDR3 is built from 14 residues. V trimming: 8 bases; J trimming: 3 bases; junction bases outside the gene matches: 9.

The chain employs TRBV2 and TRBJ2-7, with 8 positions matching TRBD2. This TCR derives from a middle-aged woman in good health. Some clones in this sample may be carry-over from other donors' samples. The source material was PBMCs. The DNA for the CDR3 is TGTGCCAGCGGCGATAGCGGGGAGGGCTACGAGCAGTACTTC. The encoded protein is CASGDSGEGYEQYF.